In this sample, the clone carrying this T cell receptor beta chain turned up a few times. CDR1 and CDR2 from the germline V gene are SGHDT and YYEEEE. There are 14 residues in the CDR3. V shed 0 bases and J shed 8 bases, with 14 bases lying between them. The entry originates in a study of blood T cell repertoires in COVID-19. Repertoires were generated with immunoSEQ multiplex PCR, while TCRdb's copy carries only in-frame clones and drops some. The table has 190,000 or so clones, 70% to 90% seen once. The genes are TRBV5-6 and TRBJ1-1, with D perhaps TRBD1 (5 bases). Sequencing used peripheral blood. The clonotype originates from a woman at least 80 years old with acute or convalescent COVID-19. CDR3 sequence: CASSLEAFQGEAFF. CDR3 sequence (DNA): TGTGCCAGCAGCTTGGAGGCGTTCCAGGGAGAAGCTTTCTTT.